This TCR beta chain was identified during a study of human T cells and chemical hapten exposure. TCRdb re-derived calls from the RACE reads in MiXCR, one entry per CDR3 protein. Seen here are around 160,000 distinct CDR3 sequences, 14% observed once, and the top ten hold 1.7%. In germline, CDR1 is MNHEY, CDR2 SVGAGI. V was clipped by 4 bases and J by 2 bases, with 9 bases between them. The CDR3 runs to 14 residues. The sample holds a few counts of this clonotype. Time point reported: patch test 1, 2 weeks after DPC sensitization. Documented treatment: therapeutic diphenylcyclopropenone sensitization with weekly scalp DPC.

V gene TRBV6-5 combines with J gene TRBJ1-3, with no clear D. The clonotype originates from a woman younger than 45 with alopecia areata. Some clones in this sample may be carry-over from other donors' samples. Sequenced material: whole blood, taken in connection with sensitization to the hapten diphenylcyclopropenone (DPC). The CDR3 DNA reads as TGTGCCAGCAGTTCGTTGACACCTGGAAACACCATATATTTT. Its protein product is CASSSLTPGNTIYF.